One T cell receptor (beta chain) is described in this entry. Antigen specificity is unknown. The record originates from a study of blood T cells in healthy people across ages. Study-level findings and limits: It was held that diversity estimates obtained from one million T cells represented underestimates. Higher diversity and more naive CD4+ cells were features of long-lived donors, compared to aged donors.

The use of a sample-barcoded 5' primer and a J-beta primer mix characterized a second PCR of about 6 to 11 cycles. MiXCR, run by TCRdb on the 5' RACE reads, gives a single entry per CDR3 protein. Here the sample spans 1.5 million to 2 million distinct CDR3 sequences, under 30% being singletons. The CDR3 contains 16 residues. From germline, CDR1 is SGHAT and CDR2 FQNNGV. The germline V and J ends were trimmed by 5 bases and 5 bases, with 19 bases remaining between them. The chain carries TRBV11-2 and TRBJ2-1; D is possibly TRBD2 (5 bases). Sequencing used blood. This receptor was obtained from a woman aged 25 to 39 in good health. The CDR3 DNA reads as TGTGCCAGCAGCCGCGGGTTGGCTAGCAGGAACAATGAGCAGTTCTTC. Its translation: CASSRGLASRNNEQFF.